This T cell receptor (beta chain) came from a study of cytotoxic CD8 clonotypes in ibrutinib-treated CLL. Study-level background: Productive templates per sample averaged roughly 230,000; productive rearrangements, just under 95,000.

As regards this clone: Its antigen is as yet unknown.

Germline trimming cut 8 bases from V and 7 bases from J; bases unmatched to any gene: 9. CDR1 and CDR2 (germline): MNHEY, SVGAGI. There are 14 residues in the CDR3. Study outcomes and limitations: Contraction or stability on treatment was seen for public clonotypes, which were uncommon. Investigators sampled sustained-remission and progressing patients at differing times.

The repertoire was sequenced with immunoSEQ multiplex PCR; TCRdb's copy has only in-frame clones and lacks some. This repertoire shows fewer than 200,000 clones, about 84% found once; its top ten account for 4.6%. Material: PBMCs, obtained after 24 months of ibrutinib treatment. V usage is TRBV6-5 and J usage is TRBJ1-4; TRBD1 agrees at 8 bases. This receptor was obtained from a human donor with chronic lymphocytic leukemia. In DNA form, the CDR3 reads TGTGCCAGCTCTAGGACAGGGAAGTCTGAAAAACTGTTTTTT. It yields the protein CASSRTGKSEKLFF.